This T cell receptor (beta chain) was captured in a study of blood T cell repertoires in COVID-19. Background on the study: COVID-19 samples collected from the United States, Italy and Spain covered acute and convalescent phases. PBMCs, B-cell-depleted T cells, or T cells were the source of the cDNA or gDNA that made up the material.

Patients of the Seattle cohort, enrolled during active infection, were followed longitudinally. TCRdb's copy holds only in-frame clones and misses some; the assay was immunoSEQ multiplex PCR. The repertoire has about 250,000 clones, nearly 90% of them found once; the top ten carry 2.1%. CDR3 size: 13 residues. The V and J ends lost 3 bases and 5 bases respectively, with 8 bases between them. This clonotype was obtained from a woman in her fifties or sixties with COVID-19, enrolled during active disease. The sequenced material came from peripheral blood. This rearrangement joins TRBV12-3 or TRBV12-4 to TRBJ1-5; D remains unclear. The CDR3 coding sequence is TGTGCCAGCAGTTTGGGAGAAGATCAGCCCCAGCATTTT. Amino acid sequence: CASSLGEDQPQHF.